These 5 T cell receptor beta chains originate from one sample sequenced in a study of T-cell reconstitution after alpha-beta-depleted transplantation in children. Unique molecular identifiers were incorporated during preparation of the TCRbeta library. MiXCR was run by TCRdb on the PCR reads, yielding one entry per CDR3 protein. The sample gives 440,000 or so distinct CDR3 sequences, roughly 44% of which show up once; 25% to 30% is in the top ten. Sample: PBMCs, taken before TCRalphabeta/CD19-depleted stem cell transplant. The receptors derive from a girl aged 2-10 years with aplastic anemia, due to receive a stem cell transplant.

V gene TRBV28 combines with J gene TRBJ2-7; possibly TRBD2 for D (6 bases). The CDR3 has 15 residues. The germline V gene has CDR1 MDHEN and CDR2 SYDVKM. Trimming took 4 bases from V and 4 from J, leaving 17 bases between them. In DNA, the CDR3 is TGTGCCAGCAGTTCGACGGGACTCCAGGGATACGAGCAGTACTTC. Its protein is CASSSTGLQGYEQYF.

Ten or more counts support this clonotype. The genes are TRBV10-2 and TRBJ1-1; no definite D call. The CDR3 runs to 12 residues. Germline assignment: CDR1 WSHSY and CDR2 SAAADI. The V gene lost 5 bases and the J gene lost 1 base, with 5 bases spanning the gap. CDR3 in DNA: TGCGCCAGCAGTTCCAGGAACACTGAAGCTTTCTTT. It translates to CASSSRNTEAFF.

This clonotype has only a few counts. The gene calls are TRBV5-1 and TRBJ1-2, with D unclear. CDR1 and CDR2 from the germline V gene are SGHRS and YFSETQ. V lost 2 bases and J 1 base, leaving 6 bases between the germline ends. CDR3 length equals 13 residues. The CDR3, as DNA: TGCGCCAGCAGCTTATCAGATAACTATGGCTACACCTTC. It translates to CASSLSDNYGYTF.

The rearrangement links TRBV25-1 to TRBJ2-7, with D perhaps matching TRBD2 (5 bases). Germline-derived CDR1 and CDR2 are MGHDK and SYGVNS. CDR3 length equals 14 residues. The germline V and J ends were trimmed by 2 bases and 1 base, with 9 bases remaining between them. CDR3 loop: CASSEPGISYEQYF. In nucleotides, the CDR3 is TGTGCCAGCAGTGAACCGGGGATATCCTACGAGCAGTACTTC.

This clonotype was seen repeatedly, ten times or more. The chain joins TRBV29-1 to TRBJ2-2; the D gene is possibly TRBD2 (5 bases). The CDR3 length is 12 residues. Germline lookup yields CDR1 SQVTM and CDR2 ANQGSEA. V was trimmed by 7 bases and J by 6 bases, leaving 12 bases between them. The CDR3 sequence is CSALKGAGELFF. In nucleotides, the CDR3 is TGCAGCGCCCTGAAGGGAGCCGGGGAGCTGTTTTTT.